This TCR beta chain was identified during a study of shared clonotypes between healthy human individuals (TCRdb year 2020). In the study overall: A couple of women and three men aged 18 to 49 years were included in the cohort. Different laboratories and diverse techniques were used to prepare libraries and sequence TCR repertoires, to increase sequencing depth and limit assay-specific biases. Per donor, three plates each were used for CD4 naive and CD4 memory, two for CD8 naive, and one for CD8 memory. The study deeply sequenced blood TCR repertoires of about 5 healthy adults to estimate repertoire size and the extent of clonotype sharing between individuals. Leukapheresis yielded between about 0.94 and 9.5 billion PBMCs per donor. What the authors observed across the whole study: Pairwise subsampling indicated that sequencing depth was expected to affect the degree of clonotype sharing among donors. When four donors were compared, the shared fraction of clonotypes was about 5.2% for naive CD4, approximately 3.5% for naive CD8, roughly 2.3% for memory CD4, and 0.4% for memory CD8. Even with the large sequencing depth, rarefaction of the sorted-subset datasets indicated that sequencing was incomplete. Compared with non-shared clonotypes, clonotypes shared by all four sorted-subset donors had higher generation probabilities. Sampling was restricted to blood, and TCR repertoires in tissue are likely to differ from TCR repertoires in blood. Estimated clonotype richness was generally larger for naive than for memory subsets. The small number of donors limited the genetic and exposure-history diversity represented.

The donors were healthy, HIV-negative adults with no recently reported acute infections or vaccinations. Every donor was a Caucasian adult living in Nashville, Tennessee, USA. Magnetic negative selection was used to enrich CD4+ T cells, after which naive cells were positively selected on CD45RA and the negative fraction became the memory subset. Blood was collected by leukapheresis, and PBMCs were isolated by Ficoll-Histopaque density gradient centrifugation and then cryopreserved in liquid nitrogen vapor phase. Analytical flow cytometry was used to check the purity and quantity of each magnetically sorted T cell population. From each sorted fraction, genomic DNA was isolated and quantified by UV absorbance on a Nanodrop 2000c. In the germline V gene, CDR1 corresponds to MNHEY and CDR2 to SVGAGI. V sheds 5 bases and J sheds 6 bases, leaving 11 bases between their ends. Including cysteine and phenylalanine, the CDR3 has 13 amino acids. Left in the record is the CDR3 DNA by itself, 39 bases read in frame from the first base.

Using the deep immunoSEQ assay, TCR CDR3 regions were amplified from genomic DNA by multiplex PCR. Genomic DNA extracted from each cell subset was distributed evenly over all wells of several immunoSEQ 96-well plates, and each plate served as one replicate. For sorted subsets, around 0.2 ug of genomic DNA, equivalent to 25,000 to 35,000 T cell genomes, went into each replicate PCR. Purified libraries were quantified with a Qubit 3.0 fluorometer, sized on a Bioanalyzer 2100, and re-quantified with the KAPA Library Quantification kit. A separate single-read 150-cycle Illumina NextSeq 550 flow cell was used to sequence each immunoSEQ 96-well plate. Processing in the source paper ran as follows. Because the immunoSEQ output included only junctional sequences and no quality scores, the filtering could not be the same as the filtering used for full-length reads. To assign V/J genes and CDR3, sequences were annotated against IMGT germline references using PyIR, a Python wrapper for IgBLAST v1.9. Reads were removed for weak V/J assignments (E-value above 1e-6), missing CDR3, stop codons, out-of-frame junctions, or ambiguous translated residues. V3J clonotypes were defined as sequences sharing the same inferred V gene, J gene, and CDR3 amino acid sequence. To compute the percentage overlap between repertoires, the number of shared unique clonotypes was divided by the size of the smaller repertoire. Richness of each repertoire was evaluated using RTK rarefaction, the Chao1 estimator, and Recon v2.1 estimates of unobserved clonotypes. For all TCRbeta clonotypes obtained by the gDNA method from four donors, generation probabilities were computed with OLGA. TCRdb holds this immuneACCESS table with in-frame rearrangements only. Some clones are missing; in checked studies, unresolved V genes explain under half, and the rest has no known cause. The V and J calls and clone size were taken over from that table, and D and trimming were inferred from the DNA. The sample data list about 1.5 million clones, and approximately 98% of these were observed just once. Roughly 0.42% of the sample is held by the ten biggest clonotypes.

As regards this clone: The specificity of this receptor is unknown. One base away there is no much larger clone; base qualities are not given.

The V and J genes are TRBV6-5 and TRBJ2-1, with the D gene too uncertain to name. Sequenced sample: naive CD4+ T cells sorted from blood. Reading the label with the study, this specimen's cell subset or site is: CD45RA+ positively selected. This TCR came from a young man in good health. Here the CDR3 is given as CASSLPSVNEQFF. The sequence in DNA is TGTGCCAGCAGTCTCCCGTCGGTCAATGAGCAGTTCTTC.